This TCR beta chain was recorded in a study of shared clonotypes between healthy human individuals. The study's findings and limits: Donor scarcity curtailed the genetic and exposure-history diversity represented herein. It was observed that about 5% of naive CD4 clonotypes were shared across several donors.

Regarding this clone: Antigen: not known.

The test was conducted at deep level. Sequencing used immunoSEQ multiplex PCR; TCRdb keeps in-frame clones, though not all of them. The sample lists millions of clones, roughly nine tenths seen once, with more than 0.12% in the top ten. This receptor was identified in a man in his late teens or twenties in good health. Sequenced input: naive CD4+ T cells sorted from blood. Subset specified: CD45RA+ positively selected.

The CDR3 bases are TGCGCCAGCAGTGAGCAAGGGGGGGTCGAGCAGTACTTC. This translates into CASSEQGGVEQYF. The chain combines TRBV10-2 with TRBJ2-7, with D possibly TRBD2 on 7 matching bases. CDR1 is WSHSY, CDR2 SAAADI, per germline. Trimming stripped 2 bases from V and 6 bases from J, with 11 bases between. The length of the CDR3 is 13 residues.